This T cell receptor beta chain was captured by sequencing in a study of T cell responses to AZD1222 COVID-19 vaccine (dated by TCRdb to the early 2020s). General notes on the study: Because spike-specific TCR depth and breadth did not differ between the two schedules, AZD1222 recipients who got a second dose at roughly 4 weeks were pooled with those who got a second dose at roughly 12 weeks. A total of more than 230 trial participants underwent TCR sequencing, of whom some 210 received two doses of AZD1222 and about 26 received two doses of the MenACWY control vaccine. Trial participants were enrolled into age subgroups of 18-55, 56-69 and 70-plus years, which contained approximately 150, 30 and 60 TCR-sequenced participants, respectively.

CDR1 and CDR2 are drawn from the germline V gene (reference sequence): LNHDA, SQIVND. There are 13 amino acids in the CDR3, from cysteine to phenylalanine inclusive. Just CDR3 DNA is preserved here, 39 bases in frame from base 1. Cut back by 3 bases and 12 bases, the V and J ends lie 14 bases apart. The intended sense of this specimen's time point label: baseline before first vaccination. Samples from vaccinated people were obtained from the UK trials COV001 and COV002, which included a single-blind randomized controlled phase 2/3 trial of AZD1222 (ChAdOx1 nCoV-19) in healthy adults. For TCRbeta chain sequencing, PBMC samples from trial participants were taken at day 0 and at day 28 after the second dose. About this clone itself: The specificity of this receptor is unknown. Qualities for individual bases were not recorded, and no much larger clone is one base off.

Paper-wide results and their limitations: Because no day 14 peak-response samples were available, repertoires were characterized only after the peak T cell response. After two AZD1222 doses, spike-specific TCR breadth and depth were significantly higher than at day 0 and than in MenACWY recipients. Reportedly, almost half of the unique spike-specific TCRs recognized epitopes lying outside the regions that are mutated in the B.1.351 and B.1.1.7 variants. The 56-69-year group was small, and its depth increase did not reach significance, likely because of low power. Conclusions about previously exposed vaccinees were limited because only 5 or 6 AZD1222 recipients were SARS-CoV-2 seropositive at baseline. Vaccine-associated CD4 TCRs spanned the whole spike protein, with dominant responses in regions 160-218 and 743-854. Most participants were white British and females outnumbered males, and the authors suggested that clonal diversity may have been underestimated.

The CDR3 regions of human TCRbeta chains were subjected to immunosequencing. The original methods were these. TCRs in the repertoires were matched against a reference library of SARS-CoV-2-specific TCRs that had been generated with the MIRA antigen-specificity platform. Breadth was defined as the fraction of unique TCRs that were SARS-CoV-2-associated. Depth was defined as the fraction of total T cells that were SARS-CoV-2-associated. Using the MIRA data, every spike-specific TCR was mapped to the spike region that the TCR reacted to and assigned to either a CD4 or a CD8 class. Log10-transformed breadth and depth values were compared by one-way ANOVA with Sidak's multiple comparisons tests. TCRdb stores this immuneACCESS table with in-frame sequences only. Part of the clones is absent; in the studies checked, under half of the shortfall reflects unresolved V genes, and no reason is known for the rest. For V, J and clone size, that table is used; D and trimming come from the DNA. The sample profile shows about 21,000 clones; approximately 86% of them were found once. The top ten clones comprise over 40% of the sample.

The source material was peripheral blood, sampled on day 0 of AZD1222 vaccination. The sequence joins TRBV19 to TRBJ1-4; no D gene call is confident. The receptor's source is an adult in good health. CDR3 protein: CASSMVIAEELFF. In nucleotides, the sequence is TGTGCCAGTAGTATGGTCATTGCAGAAGAACTGTTTTTT.